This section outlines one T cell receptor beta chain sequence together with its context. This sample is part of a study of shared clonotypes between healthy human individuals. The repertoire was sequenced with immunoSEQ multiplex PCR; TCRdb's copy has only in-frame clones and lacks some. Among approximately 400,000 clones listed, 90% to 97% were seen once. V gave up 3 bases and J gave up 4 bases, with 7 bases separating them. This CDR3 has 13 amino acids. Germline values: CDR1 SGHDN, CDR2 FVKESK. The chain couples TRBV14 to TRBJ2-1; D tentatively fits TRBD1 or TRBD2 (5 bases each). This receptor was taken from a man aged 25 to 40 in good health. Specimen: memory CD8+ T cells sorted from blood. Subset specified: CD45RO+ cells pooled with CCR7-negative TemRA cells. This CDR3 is CASSHGAYNEQFF. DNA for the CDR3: TGTGCCAGCAGCCACGGGGCTTACAATGAGCAGTTCTTC.